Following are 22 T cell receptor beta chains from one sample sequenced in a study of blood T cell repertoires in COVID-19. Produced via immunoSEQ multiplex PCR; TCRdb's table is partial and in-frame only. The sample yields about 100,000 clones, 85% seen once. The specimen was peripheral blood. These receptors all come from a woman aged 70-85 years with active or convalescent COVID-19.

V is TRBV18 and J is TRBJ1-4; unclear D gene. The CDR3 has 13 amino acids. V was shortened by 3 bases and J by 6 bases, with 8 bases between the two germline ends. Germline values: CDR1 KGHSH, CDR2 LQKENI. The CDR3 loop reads CASSPERYEKLFF. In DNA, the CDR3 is TGTGCCAGCTCACCGGAGCGATATGAAAAACTGTTTTTT.

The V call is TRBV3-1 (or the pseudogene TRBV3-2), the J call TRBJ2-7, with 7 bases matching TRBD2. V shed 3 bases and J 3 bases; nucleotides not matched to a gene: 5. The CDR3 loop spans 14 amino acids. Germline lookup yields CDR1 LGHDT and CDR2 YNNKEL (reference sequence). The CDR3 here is CASSQGGGIYEQYF. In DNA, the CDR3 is TGTGCCAGCAGCCAGGGGGGAGGGATCTACGAGCAGTACTTC.

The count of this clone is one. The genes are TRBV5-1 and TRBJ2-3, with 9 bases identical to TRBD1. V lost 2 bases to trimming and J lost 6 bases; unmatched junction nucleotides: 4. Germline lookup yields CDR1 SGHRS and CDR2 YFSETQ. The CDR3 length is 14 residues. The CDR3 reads CASSLGTGSDTQYF. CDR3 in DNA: TGCGCCAGCAGCTTAGGGACAGGGTCGGATACGCAGTATTTT.

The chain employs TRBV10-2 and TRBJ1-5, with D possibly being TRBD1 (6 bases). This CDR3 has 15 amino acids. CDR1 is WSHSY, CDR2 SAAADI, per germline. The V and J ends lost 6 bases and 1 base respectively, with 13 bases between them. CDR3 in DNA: TGCGCCAGCAGCAACAGGGTGGGAAGCAATCAGCCCCAGCATTTT. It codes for CASSNRVGSNQPQHF.

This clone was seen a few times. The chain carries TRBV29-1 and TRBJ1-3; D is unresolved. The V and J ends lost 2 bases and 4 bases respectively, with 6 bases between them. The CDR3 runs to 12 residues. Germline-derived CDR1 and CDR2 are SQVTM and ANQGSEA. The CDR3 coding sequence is TGCAGCGTTGAAAACAACGGAAACACCATATATTTT. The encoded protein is CSVENNGNTIYF.

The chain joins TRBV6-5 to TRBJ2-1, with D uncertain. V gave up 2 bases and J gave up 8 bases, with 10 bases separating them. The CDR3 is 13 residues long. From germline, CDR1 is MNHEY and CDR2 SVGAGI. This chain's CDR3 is CASSYRPVDEQFF. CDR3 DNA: TGTGCCAGCAGTTACCGTCCGGTGGATGAGCAGTTCTTC.

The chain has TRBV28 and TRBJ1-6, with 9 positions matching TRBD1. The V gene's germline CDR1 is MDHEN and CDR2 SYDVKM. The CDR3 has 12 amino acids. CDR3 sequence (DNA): TGTGGCCTCGGGACAGGGTTATCACCCCTCCACTTT. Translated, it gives CGLGTGLSPLHF.

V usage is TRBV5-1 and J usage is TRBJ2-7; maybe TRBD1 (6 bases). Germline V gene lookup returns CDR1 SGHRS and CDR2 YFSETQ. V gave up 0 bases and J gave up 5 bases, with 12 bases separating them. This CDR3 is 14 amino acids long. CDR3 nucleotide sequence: TGCGCCAGCAGCTTGGACAGGGCTCGGGACGAGCAGTACTTC. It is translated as CASSLDRARDEQYF.

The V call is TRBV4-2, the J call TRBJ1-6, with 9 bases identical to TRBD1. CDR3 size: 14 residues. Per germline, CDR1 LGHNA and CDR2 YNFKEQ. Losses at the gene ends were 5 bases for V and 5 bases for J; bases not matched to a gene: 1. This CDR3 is CASSRTGDNSPLHF. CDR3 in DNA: TGTGCCAGCAGCAGGACAGGGGATAATTCACCCCTCCACTTT.

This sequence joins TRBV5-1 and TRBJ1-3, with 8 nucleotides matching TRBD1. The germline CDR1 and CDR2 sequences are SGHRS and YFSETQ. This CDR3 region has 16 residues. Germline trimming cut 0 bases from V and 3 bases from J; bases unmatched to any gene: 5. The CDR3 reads CASSLAGGAYGNTIYF. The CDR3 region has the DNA TGCGCCAGCAGCTTGGCAGGGGGCGCGTATGGAAACACCATATATTTT.

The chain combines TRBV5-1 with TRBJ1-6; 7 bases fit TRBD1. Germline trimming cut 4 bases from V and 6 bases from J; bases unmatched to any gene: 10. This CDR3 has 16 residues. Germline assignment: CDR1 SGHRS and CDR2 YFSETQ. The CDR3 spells CASSRDSPGGNSPLHF. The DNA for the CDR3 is TGCGCCAGCAGCAGGGACAGCCCCGGAGGTAATTCACCCCTCCACTTT.

CDR3 residues: CAWSLESLAKNIQYF. The CDR3 DNA follows: TGTGCCTGGAGTTTGGAGAGCCTAGCCAAAAACATTCAGTACTTC. The chain is built from TRBV30 and TRBJ2-4; D unclear. The V end lost 2 bases, the J end lost 0 bases, and 11 bases lay between the germline ends. This CDR3 region has 15 residues. CDR1 and CDR2 from the germline V gene are GTSNPN and SVGIG (reference sequence).

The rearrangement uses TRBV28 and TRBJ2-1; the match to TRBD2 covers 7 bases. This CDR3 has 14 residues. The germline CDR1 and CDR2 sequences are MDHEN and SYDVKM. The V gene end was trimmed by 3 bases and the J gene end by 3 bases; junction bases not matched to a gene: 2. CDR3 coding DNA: TGTGCCAGCAGTTTGGGGGGGGGCTACAATGAGCAGTTCTTC. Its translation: CASSLGGGYNEQFF.

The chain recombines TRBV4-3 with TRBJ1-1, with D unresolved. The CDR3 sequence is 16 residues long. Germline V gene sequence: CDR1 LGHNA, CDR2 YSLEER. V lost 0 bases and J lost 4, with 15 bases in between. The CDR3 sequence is CASSQEPPPESTEAFF. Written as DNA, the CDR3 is TGCGCCAGCAGCCAAGAGCCCCCCCCGGAGAGCACTGAAGCTTTCTTT.

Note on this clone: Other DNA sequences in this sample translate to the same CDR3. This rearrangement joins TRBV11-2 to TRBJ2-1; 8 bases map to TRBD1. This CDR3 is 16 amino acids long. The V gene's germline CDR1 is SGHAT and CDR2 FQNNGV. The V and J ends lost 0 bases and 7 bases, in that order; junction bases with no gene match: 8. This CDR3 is CASSLDGGRGPNEQFF. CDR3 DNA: TGTGCCAGCAGCTTAGATGGCGGCAGGGGGCCGAATGAGCAGTTCTTC.

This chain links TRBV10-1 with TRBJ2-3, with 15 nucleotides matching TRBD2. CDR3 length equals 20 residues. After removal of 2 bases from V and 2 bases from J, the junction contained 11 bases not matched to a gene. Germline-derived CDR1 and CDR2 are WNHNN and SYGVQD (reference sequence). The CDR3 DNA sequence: TGCGCCAGCAGTGAGACTACCGGGACTAGCGGGGGGTATACCACAGATACGCAGTATTTT. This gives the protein CASSETTGTSGGYTTDTQYF.

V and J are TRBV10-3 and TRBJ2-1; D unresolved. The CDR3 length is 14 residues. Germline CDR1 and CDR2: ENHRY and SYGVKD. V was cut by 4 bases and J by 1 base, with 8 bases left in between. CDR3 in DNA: TGTGCCATCAGTGGAGCTAGTTCCTACAATGAGCAGTTCTTC. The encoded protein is CAISGASSYNEQFF.

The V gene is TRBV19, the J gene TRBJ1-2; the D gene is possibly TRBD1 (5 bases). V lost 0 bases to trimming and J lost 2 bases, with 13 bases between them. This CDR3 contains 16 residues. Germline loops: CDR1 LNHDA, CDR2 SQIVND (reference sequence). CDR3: CASSIDLWTLNYGYTF. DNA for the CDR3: TGTGCCAGTAGTATAGATCTATGGACATTAAACTATGGCTACACCTTC.

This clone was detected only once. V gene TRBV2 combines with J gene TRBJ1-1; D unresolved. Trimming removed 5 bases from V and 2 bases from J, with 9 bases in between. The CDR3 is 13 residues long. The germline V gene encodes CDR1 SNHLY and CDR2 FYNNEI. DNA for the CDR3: TGTGCCAGCAGTATACGGGGAAACACTGAAGCTTTCTTT. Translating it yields CASSIRGNTEAFF.

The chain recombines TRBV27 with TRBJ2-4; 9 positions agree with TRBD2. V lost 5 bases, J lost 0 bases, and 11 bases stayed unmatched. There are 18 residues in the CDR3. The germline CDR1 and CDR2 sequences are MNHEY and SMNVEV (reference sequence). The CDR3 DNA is TGTGCCAGCAGTCCTACAACGACTAGCGGAGTAGCCAAAAACATTCAGTACTTC. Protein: CASSPTTTSGVAKNIQYF.

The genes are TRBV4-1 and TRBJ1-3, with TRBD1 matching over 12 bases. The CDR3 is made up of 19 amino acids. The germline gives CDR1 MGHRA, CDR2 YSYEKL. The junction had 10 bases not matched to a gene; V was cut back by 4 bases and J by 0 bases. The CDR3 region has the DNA TGCGCCAGCAGCCTTAGAACTCGGGACAGGGGGCCCTCTGGAAACACCATATATTTT. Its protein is CASSLRTRDRGPSGNTIYF.

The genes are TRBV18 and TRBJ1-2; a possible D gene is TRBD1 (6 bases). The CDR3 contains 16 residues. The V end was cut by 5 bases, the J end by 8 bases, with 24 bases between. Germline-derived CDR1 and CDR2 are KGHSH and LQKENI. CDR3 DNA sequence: TGTGCCAGCTCAGCAGACGTAGCTGGGGGCTCGGGAGGCTACACCTTC. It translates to CASSADVAGGSGGYTF.